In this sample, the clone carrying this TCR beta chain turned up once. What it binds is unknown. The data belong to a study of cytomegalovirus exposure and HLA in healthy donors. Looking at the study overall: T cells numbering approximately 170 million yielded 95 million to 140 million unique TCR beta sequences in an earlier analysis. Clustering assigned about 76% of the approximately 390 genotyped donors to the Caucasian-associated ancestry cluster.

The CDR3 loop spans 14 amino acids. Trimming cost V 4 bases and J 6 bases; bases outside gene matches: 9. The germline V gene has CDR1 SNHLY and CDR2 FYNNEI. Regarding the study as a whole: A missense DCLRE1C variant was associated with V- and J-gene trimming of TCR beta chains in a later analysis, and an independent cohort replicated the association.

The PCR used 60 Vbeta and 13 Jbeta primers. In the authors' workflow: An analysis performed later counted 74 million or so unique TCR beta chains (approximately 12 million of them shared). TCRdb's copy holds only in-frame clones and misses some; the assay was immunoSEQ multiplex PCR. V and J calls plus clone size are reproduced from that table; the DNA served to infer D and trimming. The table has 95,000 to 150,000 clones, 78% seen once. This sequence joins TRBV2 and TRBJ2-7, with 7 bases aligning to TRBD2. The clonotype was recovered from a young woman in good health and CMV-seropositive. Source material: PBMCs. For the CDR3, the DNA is TGTGCCAGCAGTGTAGGGACCACGGGGGGCGAGCAGTACTTC. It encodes CASSVGTTGGEQYF.